This T cell receptor beta chain was identified during a study of T-cell reconstitution after alpha-beta-depleted transplantation in children. Germline V lookup: CDR1 MNHEY, CDR2 SMNVEV (reference sequence). The CDR3 has 15 amino acids. The V and J ends lost 0 bases and 6 bases, in that order; junction bases with no gene match: 8. For TCRbeta, the library was prepared with unique molecular identifiers. MiXCR, run by TCRdb on the PCR reads, gives a single entry per CDR3 protein. The sample shows 300,000 to 350,000 distinct CDR3 sequences, 20% to 30% of them seen only once. Concerning this clonotype: Its antigen is not identified.

Study-wide results and limits: Surviving recipient T cells and intrathymic progenitors accounted for some patients' high TCRbeta diversity at day 60. Several hundred expanded graft clones reportedly supplied alpha-beta T cells about two months after transplant. T-cell counts and diversity were attributed mostly to newly produced T cells one year after transplant.

This clonotype originated in a male patient younger than 18 who had a stem cell transplant for acute lymphoblastic leukemia, so the T cells may come from the graft donor. V and J are TRBV27 and TRBJ2-7, with 7 positions matching TRBD2. The source was PBMCs, mostly from graft donor cells, collected 180 days after TCRalphabeta/CD19-depleted stem cell transplant. Here the CDR3 reads CASSLSGGLVGEQYF. The CDR3 bases are TGTGCCAGCAGTTTATCGGGGGGGTTAGTTGGCGAGCAGTACTTC.